The 9 T cell receptor beta chains presented below share a single source sample, sequenced in a study of blood T cell repertoires in COVID-19. Sequenced by immunoSEQ multiplex PCR; TCRdb stores in-frame clones only, minus some. The data show some 350,000 clones, with more than 75% seen just once and 3% to 4% held by the top ten. The sample taken for sequencing was peripheral blood. The receptors stem from a woman aged 18-29 years who had recovered from COVID-19.

About this clone itself: At the DNA level, this CDR3 is encoded by other sequences in the same sample as well. CDR3 protein: CASSSSGLAGVNEQFF. DNA of the CDR3: TGTGCCAGCAGCTCCTCGGGACTAGCGGGAGTCAATGAGCAGTTCTTC. This sequence joins TRBV7-2 and TRBJ2-1; 14 positions agree with TRBD2. Germline V gives CDR1 SGHTA, CDR2 FQGNSA. The CDR3 consists of 16 residues. V trimming: 4 bases; J trimming: 6 bases; junction bases outside the gene matches: 5.

This chain links TRBV9 with TRBJ2-1, with unresolved D. With 0 bases removed from V and 4 bases from J, the gap between germline ends came to 11 bases. Germline CDR1 SGDLS, CDR2 YYNGEE. This CDR3 spans 15 amino acids. CDR3 sequence reads: CASSVEPGQYNEQFF. The CDR3 DNA sequence: TGTGCCAGCAGCGTAGAGCCAGGTCAATACAATGAGCAGTTCTTC.

This clone was seen a single time. The rearrangement links TRBV5-6 to TRBJ1-1; TRBD1 matches at 10 bases. Germline V gene sequence: CDR1 SGHDT, CDR2 YYEEEE. The length of the CDR3 is 16 residues. Trimming removed 3 bases from V and 6 bases from J; junction bases left unmatched: 11. The CDR3, as DNA: TGTGCCAGCAGCTCTATGAGACATGGGACAGGGGCTGAAGCTTTCTTT. Amino acids: CASSSMRHGTGAEAFF.

This chain uses TRBV9 with TRBJ1-2; the D is unclear. Germline V gene data show CDR1 as SGDLS and CDR2 as YYNGEE. V was pared by 3 bases and J by 4 bases, with 10 bases between. The CDR3 contains 13 residues. Here the CDR3 reads CASSDPKSYGYTF. The CDR3 bases are TGTGCCAGCAGCGACCCTAAATCCTATGGCTACACCTTC.

The J gene is TRBJ2-7, the V gene TRBV5-1; 8 bases agree with TRBD1. The V and J ends lost 4 bases and 12 bases, in that order; junction bases with no gene match: 9. CDR1 and CDR2 (germline): SGHRS, YFSETQ. There are 12 residues in the CDR3. CDR3 in amino acids: CASSPDRVGWYV. CDR3 DNA sequence: TGCGCCAGCAGCCCGGACAGGGTAGGGTGGTACGTC.

V usage is TRBV6-5 and J usage is TRBJ1-1; a weak D match, TRBD1 (5 bases). Germline V gene lookup returns CDR1 MNHEY and CDR2 SVGAGI. Trimming left V 2 bases short and J 4 bases short, with 11 bases between. The CDR3 runs 14 residues. The CDR3 DNA reads as TGTGCCAGCAGTTACGCGGGGAGGGGCACTGAAGCTTTCTTT. Protein product: CASSYAGRGTEAFF.

This chain connects TRBV4-1 to TRBJ1-5; D is perhaps TRBD1 (5 bases). Deletions cut 2 bases from V and 8 bases from J, with 16 bases between. Germline CDR1 is MGHRA and CDR2 is YSYEKL. CDR3 length equals 15 residues. CDR3 sequence (DNA): TGCGCCAGCAGCCAAACCCCGGGGGGAGGGAAGCCCCAGCATTTT. This sequence encodes CASSQTPGGGKPQHF.

This clone came up many times. V usage is TRBV6-2 or TRBV6-3 and J usage is TRBJ2-5; D possibly corresponds to TRBD1 (6 bases). V lost 5 bases, J lost 1 base, and 8 bases lay in between. CDR3 length equals 13 residues. The V gene's germline CDR1 is MNHEY and CDR2 SVGEGT. The CDR3 is CASSRTVQETQYF. DNA of the CDR3: TGTGCCAGCAGTCGGACAGTCCAAGAGACCCAGTACTTC.

The chain carries TRBV10-3 and TRBJ2-7, with TRBD2 matching over 8 bases. Germline assignment: CDR1 ENHRY and CDR2 SYGVKD. V gave up 11 bases and J gave up 5 bases; unmatched junction bases: 11. The CDR3 is 13 residues long. This chain's CDR3 is CASQAGVQNEQYV. CDR3 DNA: TGTGCCTCCCAAGCGGGAGTGCAAAACGAGCAGTACGTC.